The rows below give T cell receptor beta chains drawn from one sample of a study of pediatric ulcerative colitis. Repertoires were generated with immunoSEQ multiplex PCR, while TCRdb's copy carries only in-frame clones and drops some. The table shows 55,000 to 75,000 clones, with 80% to 90% occurring only once. The sample was blood. Source of these receptors: a boy between 10 and 17 years old with severe ulcerative colitis. Both conserved end residues are part of each CDR3. The D gene is left open where the match is weak. Not every row has a clone size; where given, it reads once, few, many or a size class.

V gene: TRBV29-1; D gene: -; clone size: -; J gene: TRBJ1-4; CDR3 DNA: TGCAGCGTTTGGGAACAGGGTTGGAAAAAACTGTTTTTT; CDR3 protein: CSVWEQGWKKLFF
V gene: TRBV5-1; D gene: -; clone size: -; J gene: TRBJ2-3; CDR3 DNA: TGCGCCAGCAGCCGAGTTAGGGGAGACACAGATACGCAGTATTTT; CDR3 protein: CASSRVRGDTDTQYF
V gene: TRBV19; D gene: -; clone size: few; J gene: TRBJ1-2; CDR3 DNA: TGTGCCAGTAACTGGCAGAACTATGGCTACACCTTC; CDR3 protein: CASNWQNYGYTF
V gene: TRBV4-1; D gene: TRBD2; clone size: -; J gene: TRBJ2-5; CDR3 DNA: TGCGCCAGCAGCCAAGCGCCGGGACTAGCGGGAGAGAGTCGGGAGACCCAGTACTTC; CDR3 protein: CASSQAPGLAGESRETQYF
V gene: TRBV2; D gene: TRBD1; clone size: -; J gene: TRBJ2-1; CDR3 DNA: TGTGCCAGCAGTGGGGGACAGTTCAATGAGCAGTTCTTC; CDR3 protein: CASSGGQFNEQFF
V gene: TRBV11-1; D gene: -; clone size: -; J gene: TRBJ2-3; CDR3 DNA: TGTGCCAGCAACCGGGACTTCTACACAGATACGCAGTATTTT; CDR3 protein: CASNRDFYTDTQYF
V gene: TRBV15; D gene: TRBD2; clone size: -; J gene: TRBJ2-1; CDR3 DNA: TGTGCCACCAGCAGAGAGGGCTTAGCGGGAGCCCCTTCCAATGAGCAGTTCTTC; CDR3 protein: CATSREGLAGAPSNEQFF
V gene: TRBV7-9; D gene: -; clone size: few; J gene: TRBJ2-7; CDR3 DNA: TGTGCCAGCAGCTCGGCCGCGAGTACCTACGAGCAGTACTTC; CDR3 protein: CASSSAASTYEQYF
V gene: TRBV19; D gene: TRBD1; clone size: -; J gene: TRBJ2-1; CDR3 DNA: TGTGCCAGTGGGACAGGACTTTACAATGAGCAGTTCTTC; CDR3 protein: CASGTGLYNEQFF
V gene: TRBV19; D gene: -; clone size: few; J gene: TRBJ2-2; CDR3 DNA: TGTGCCAGTTCCGGGACCCGGAACACCGGGGAGCTGTTTTTT; CDR3 protein: CASSGTRNTGELFF
V gene: TRBV14; D gene: TRBD2; clone size: -; J gene: TRBJ2-3; CDR3 DNA: TGTGCCAGCAGACGGACTAGCGGAAGCACAGATACGCAGTATTTT; CDR3 protein: CASRRTSGSTDTQYF
V gene: TRBV6-6; D gene: -; clone size: -; J gene: TRBJ2-7; CDR3 DNA: TGTGCCAGCAGTTCTCGGTTTAGCTCCTACGAGCAGTACTTC; CDR3 protein: CASSSRFSSYEQYF
V gene: TRBV30; D gene: -; clone size: -; J gene: TRBJ2-5; CDR3 DNA: TGTGCCTGGAGTGAGACAGGTCCTGAGGAGACCCAGTACTTC; CDR3 protein: CAWSETGPEETQYF
V gene: TRBV10-3; D gene: TRBD1; clone size: -; J gene: TRBJ2-2; CDR3 DNA: TGTGCCATCAGTGAGGGACAGGACACTGATAGGACCGGGGAGCTGTTTTTT; CDR3 protein: CAISEGQDTDRTGELFF
V gene: TRBV11-2; D gene: TRBD1; clone size: once; J gene: TRBJ1-1; CDR3 DNA: TGTGCCAGCAGCTTACTTGGACAGGGAAACACTGAAGCTTTCTTT; CDR3 protein: CASSLLGQGNTEAFF
V gene: TRBV7-6; D gene: -; clone size: -; J gene: TRBJ2-5; CDR3 DNA: TGTGCCAGCAGCGAAAGGACAGCCCAAGAGACCCAGTACTTC; CDR3 protein: CASSERTAQETQYF
V gene: TRBV30; D gene: -; clone size: -; J gene: TRBJ2-1; CDR3 DNA: TGTGCCTGGAAACGCGGCCCGAGCTCCTACAATGAGCAGTTCTTC; CDR3 protein: CAWKRGPSSYNEQFF
V gene: TRBV7-9; D gene: TRBD2; clone size: -; J gene: TRBJ2-2; CDR3 DNA: TGTGCCAGCAGCTTATCTAGCGGTGAAAGGAACACCGGGGAGCTGTTTTTT; CDR3 protein: CASSLSSGERNTGELFF
V gene: TRBV6-6; D gene: TRBD2; clone size: many; J gene: TRBJ2-2; CDR3 DNA: TGTGCCAGCGGAGGGCGGGGGATCACCGGGGAGCTGTTTTTT; CDR3 protein: CASGGRGITGELFF
V gene: TRBV14; D gene: -; clone size: -; J gene: TRBJ2-3; CDR3 DNA: TGTGCCAGCAGCCACGCGGGGCCGGACACAGATACGCAGTATTTT; CDR3 protein: CASSHAGPDTDTQYF
V gene: TRBV19; D gene: -; clone size: -; J gene: TRBJ1-1; CDR3 DNA: TGTGCCAGTAGTATCGGGGCAGGAGACACTGAAGCTTTCTTT; CDR3 protein: CASSIGAGDTEAFF
V gene: TRBV4-3; D gene: TRBD2; clone size: -; J gene: TRBJ2-3; CDR3 DNA: TGCGCCAGCAGCCAAGATCTAGCGGGAGGAGCAGATACGCAGTATTTT; CDR3 protein: CASSQDLAGGADTQYF
V gene: TRBV6-6; D gene: -; clone size: -; J gene: TRBJ2-3; CDR3 DNA: TGTGCCAGCAGACTCGAGACAGATACGCAGTATTTT; CDR3 protein: CASRLETDTQYF
V gene: TRBV30; D gene: -; clone size: -; J gene: TRBJ2-7; CDR3 DNA: TGTGCCTGGAGTGTGGGGGGATCCGGGACAGAAATTTACGAGCAGTACTTC; CDR3 protein: CAWSVGGSGTEIYEQYF
V gene: TRBV5-1; D gene: -; clone size: -; J gene: TRBJ2-1; CDR3 DNA: TGCGCCAGCAGCGGGAGAGATGAGCAGTTCTTC; CDR3 protein: CASSGRDEQFF
V gene: TRBV18; D gene: -; clone size: -; J gene: TRBJ1-2; CDR3 DNA: TGTGCCAGCTCACCAGGGGCGGAGGACTATGGCTACACCTTC; CDR3 protein: CASSPGAEDYGYTF
V gene: TRBV30; D gene: TRBD1; clone size: -; J gene: TRBJ1-2; CDR3 DNA: TGTGCCTGGAGAAACAGGGGGGTATTGTATGGCTACACCTTC; CDR3 protein: CAWRNRGVLYGYTF
V gene: TRBV9; D gene: -; clone size: -; J gene: TRBJ1-1; CDR3 DNA: TGTGCCAGCAGCGAAAGACAGCTCATGAACACTGAAGCTTTCTTT; CDR3 protein: CASSERQLMNTEAFF
V gene: TRBV30; D gene: -; clone size: -; J gene: TRBJ2-3; CDR3 DNA: TGTGCCTGGAGTCCGCCTCTGATCCTGGATACGCAGTATTTT; CDR3 protein: CAWSPPLILDTQYF
V gene: TRBV29-1; D gene: TRBD2; clone size: -; J gene: TRBJ2-1; CDR3 DNA: TGCAGCGTTCAGGGACTAGCGGTTAACAATGAGCAGTTCTTC; CDR3 protein: CSVQGLAVNNEQFF
V gene: TRBV6-5; D gene: -; clone size: -; J gene: TRBJ2-1; CDR3 DNA: TGTGCCAGCAGCCGCCGACTTTACAATGAGCAGTTCTTC; CDR3 protein: CASSRRLYNEQFF
V gene: TRBV6-1; D gene: -; clone size: -; J gene: TRBJ1-1; CDR3 DNA: TGTGCCAGCAGTGGGGGAGGGTTCGAAGCTTTCTTT; CDR3 protein: CASSGGGFEAFF
V gene: TRBV15; D gene: -; clone size: -; J gene: TRBJ2-3; CDR3 DNA: TGTGCCACCAGCAGAGATCCCTACTATGATACGCAGTATTTT; CDR3 protein: CATSRDPYYDTQYF
V gene: TRBV28; D gene: -; clone size: -; J gene: TRBJ1-2; CDR3 DNA: TGTGCCAGCAGTTTGTCTGGATATGGCTACACCTTC; CDR3 protein: CASSLSGYGYTF
V gene: TRBV7-9; D gene: -; clone size: once; J gene: TRBJ2-1; CDR3 DNA: TGTGCCAGCAGCCCCGACCCTGGGAATGAGCAGTTCTTC; CDR3 protein: CASSPDPGNEQFF
V gene: TRBV7-9; D gene: -; clone size: -; J gene: TRBJ1-4; CDR3 DNA: TGTGCCAGCAGCTGGGGCGAGGGGCTGGTTGAAAAACTGTTTTTT; CDR3 protein: CASSWGEGLVEKLFF
V gene: TRBV11-2; D gene: -; clone size: -; J gene: TRBJ1-1; CDR3 DNA: TGTGCCAGCAGCGCCGGGACGGGTGAAGCTTTCTTT; CDR3 protein: CASSAGTGEAFF
V gene: TRBV9; D gene: -; clone size: -; J gene: TRBJ2-7; CDR3 DNA: TGTGCCAGCAGCGTCGGGACGCGGTACGAGCAGTACTTC; CDR3 protein: CASSVGTRYEQYF
V gene: TRBV18; D gene: -; clone size: -; J gene: TRBJ1-1; CDR3 DNA: TGTGCCAGCTCACCACCTACAGGCGTTGAAGCTTTCTTT; CDR3 protein: CASSPPTGVEAFF
V gene: TRBV9; D gene: -; clone size: -; J gene: TRBJ2-1; CDR3 DNA: TGTGCCAGCAGCCCGCGACTCCTACCCTCCTACAATGAGCAGTTCTTC; CDR3 protein: CASSPRLLPSYNEQFF
V gene: TRBV7-2; D gene: -; clone size: -; J gene: TRBJ2-5; CDR3 DNA: TGTGCCAGCAGCTTAGATGTCAATGAGGAGACCCAGTACTTC; CDR3 protein: CASSLDVNEETQYF
V gene: TRBV10-1; D gene: -; clone size: -; J gene: TRBJ1-2; CDR3 DNA: TGCGCCCGCAAGACCCCCCCGTATTGCCTAAACACCTTC; CDR3 protein: CARKTPPYCLNTF
V gene: TRBV5-5; D gene: -; clone size: -; J gene: TRBJ2-7; CDR3 DNA: TGTGCCAGCAGCTTTATGGGAGCCCCCTACGAGCAGTACTTC; CDR3 protein: CASSFMGAPYEQYF
V gene: TRBV13; D gene: -; clone size: -; J gene: TRBJ1-1; CDR3 DNA: TGTGCCAGCAGCTTAGCGGTGTTGGCTTTGGCTTTCTTT; CDR3 protein: CASSLAVLALAFF
V gene: TRBV7-6; D gene: -; clone size: few; J gene: TRBJ1-5; CDR3 DNA: TGTGCCAGCAGCTTACGGTCAGGGACGGATCAGCCCCAGCATTTT; CDR3 protein: CASSLRSGTDQPQHF
V gene: TRBV19; D gene: -; clone size: -; J gene: TRBJ1-2; CDR3 DNA: TGTGCCACTCGCTGGGCCGCGGACACTTATGGCTACACCTTC; CDR3 protein: CATRWAADTYGYTF
V gene: TRBV11-2; D gene: TRBD1; clone size: -; J gene: TRBJ1-1; CDR3 DNA: TGTGCCAGCAGCTTAGACCCGACAGGGGGCACTGAAGCTTTCTTT; CDR3 protein: CASSLDPTGGTEAFF
V gene: TRBV19; D gene: -; clone size: few; J gene: TRBJ1-1; CDR3 DNA: TGTGCCAGTTTCTTCGAAGGGACTGAAGCTTTCTTT; CDR3 protein: CASFFEGTEAFF
V gene: TRBV7-7; D gene: -; clone size: -; J gene: TRBJ2-7; CDR3 DNA: TGTGCTAGCAGCTTAGCCCCTGACAGTGACGAGCAGTACTTC; CDR3 protein: CASSLAPDSDEQYF
V gene: TRBV6-5; D gene: -; clone size: -; J gene: TRBJ2-7; CDR3 DNA: TGTGCCAGCACCTACTCCTACGAGCAGTACTTC; CDR3 protein: CASTYSYEQYF
V gene: TRBV7-9; D gene: -; clone size: -; J gene: TRBJ1-5; CDR3 DNA: TGTGCCAGCAGCTTATTCTCCCAGCCCCAGCATTTT; CDR3 protein: CASSLFSQPQHF
V gene: TRBV19; D gene: TRBD1; clone size: -; J gene: TRBJ2-7; CDR3 DNA: TGTGCCAGTAGTATGGGGACAGGAGCCTACGAGCAGTACTTC; CDR3 protein: CASSMGTGAYEQYF
V gene: TRBV6-6; D gene: TRBD1; clone size: -; J gene: TRBJ1-1; CDR3 DNA: TGTGCCAGCAGCACCGGACAGGGAGGGAACACTGAAGCTTTCTTT; CDR3 protein: CASSTGQGGNTEAFF
V gene: TRBV19; D gene: -; clone size: -; J gene: TRBJ2-1; CDR3 DNA: TGTGCCACCAAGCCCCGGGGCAATGAGCAGTTCTTC; CDR3 protein: CATKPRGNEQFF
V gene: TRBV4-2; D gene: TRBD1; clone size: -; J gene: TRBJ2-5; CDR3 DNA: TGTGCCAGCAGCCAAGTCAAGGGGGCCCAAGAGACCCAGTACTTC; CDR3 protein: CASSQVKGAQETQYF
V gene: TRBV6-1; D gene: -; clone size: -; J gene: TRBJ1-3; CDR3 DNA: TGTGCCAGCAGTGAAAGTCCCAGCTCTGGAAACACCATATATTTT; CDR3 protein: CASSESPSSGNTIYF
V gene: TRBV6-6; D gene: -; clone size: -; J gene: TRBJ2-5; CDR3 DNA: TGTGCCAGCAGTTACTTAGCGGAAATTGAAGAGACCCAGTACTTC; CDR3 protein: CASSYLAEIEETQYF
V gene: TRBV4-3; D gene: TRBD2; clone size: once; J gene: TRBJ2-3; CDR3 DNA: TGCGCCAGCAGCCAAGATCTTAGCGGGCCCACAGATACGCAGTATTTT; CDR3 protein: CASSQDLSGPTDTQYF
V gene: TRBV6-5; D gene: -; clone size: -; J gene: TRBJ2-1; CDR3 DNA: TGTGCCAGCAGTTACCGGGATCAATACAATGAGCAGTTCTTC; CDR3 protein: CASSYRDQYNEQFF